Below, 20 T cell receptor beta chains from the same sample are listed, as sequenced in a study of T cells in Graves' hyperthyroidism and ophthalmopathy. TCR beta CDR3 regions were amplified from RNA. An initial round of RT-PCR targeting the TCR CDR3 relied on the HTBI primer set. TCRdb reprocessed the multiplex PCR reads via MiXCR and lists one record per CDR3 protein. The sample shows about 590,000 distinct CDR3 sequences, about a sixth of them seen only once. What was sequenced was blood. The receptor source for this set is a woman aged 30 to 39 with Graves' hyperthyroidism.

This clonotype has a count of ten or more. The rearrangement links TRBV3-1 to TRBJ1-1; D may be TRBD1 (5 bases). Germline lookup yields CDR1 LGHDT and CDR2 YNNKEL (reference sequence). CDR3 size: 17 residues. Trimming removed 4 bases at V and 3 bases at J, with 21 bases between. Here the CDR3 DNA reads TGTGCCAGCAGCCCAGACAGTCTCGCAACCCAGGACACTGAAGCTTTCTTT. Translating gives CASSPDSLATQDTEAFF. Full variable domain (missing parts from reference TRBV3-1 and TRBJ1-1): DTAVSQTPKYLVTQMGNDKSIKCEQNLGHDTMYWYKQDSKKFLKIMFSYNNKELIINETVPNRFSPKSPDKAHLNLHINSLELGDSAVYFCASSPDSLATQDTEAFFGQGTRLTVV.

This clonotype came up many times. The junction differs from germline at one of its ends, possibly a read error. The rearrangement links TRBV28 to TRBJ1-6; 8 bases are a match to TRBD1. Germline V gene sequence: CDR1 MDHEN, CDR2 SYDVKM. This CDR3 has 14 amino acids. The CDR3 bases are TGTGCCAGCAGACAGACAGGGGAGAATTCGCCCCTCCACTTT. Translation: CASRQTGENSPLHF.

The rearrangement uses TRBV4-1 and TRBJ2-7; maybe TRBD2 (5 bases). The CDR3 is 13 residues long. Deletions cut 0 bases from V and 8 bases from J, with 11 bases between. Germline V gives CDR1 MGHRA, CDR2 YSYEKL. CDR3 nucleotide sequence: TGCGCCAGCAGCCAAGAAACAGCGGCTAAGCAGTACTTC. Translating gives CASSQETAAKQYF.

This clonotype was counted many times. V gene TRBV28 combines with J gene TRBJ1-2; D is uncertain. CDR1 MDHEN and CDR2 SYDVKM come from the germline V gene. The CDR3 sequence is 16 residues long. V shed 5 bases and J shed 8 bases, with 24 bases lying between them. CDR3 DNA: TGTGCCAGCAGTCCTTATCGGACTGTAGATGCCGGCGGCTACACCTTC. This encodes CASSPYRTVDAGGYTF.

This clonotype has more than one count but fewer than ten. The CDR3 region is CASSPDRRSTGELFF. The DNA of the CDR3 is TGCGCCAGCAGCCCAGACAGGAGAAGCACCGGGGAGCTGTTTTTT. V is TRBV5-1 and J is TRBJ2-2, with D possibly matching TRBD1 (6 bases). This CDR3 has 15 residues. Trimming shortened V by 4 bases and J by 4 bases, and 14 bases separated the two germline ends. The germline CDR1 and CDR2 sequences are SGHRS and YFSETQ.

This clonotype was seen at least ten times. CDR3 nucleotide sequence: TGTGCCTGGAGTGTACGTTCCTTCTCGAATTCACCCCTCCACTTT. As protein: CAWSVRSFSNSPLHF. V usage is TRBV30 and J usage is TRBJ1-6; D not certain. CDR1 and CDR2 from the germline V gene are GTSNPN and SVGIG (reference sequence). Trimming pared 0 bases from V and 7 bases from J, leaving 13 bases between. This CDR3 region has 15 residues.

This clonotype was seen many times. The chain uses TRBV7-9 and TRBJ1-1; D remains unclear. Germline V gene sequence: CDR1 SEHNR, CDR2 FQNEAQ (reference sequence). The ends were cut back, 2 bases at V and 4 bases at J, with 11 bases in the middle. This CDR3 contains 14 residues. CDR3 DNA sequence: TGTGCCAGCAGCTTAAGTTCGGGGAGCACTGAAGCTTTCTTT. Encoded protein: CASSLSSGSTEAFF.

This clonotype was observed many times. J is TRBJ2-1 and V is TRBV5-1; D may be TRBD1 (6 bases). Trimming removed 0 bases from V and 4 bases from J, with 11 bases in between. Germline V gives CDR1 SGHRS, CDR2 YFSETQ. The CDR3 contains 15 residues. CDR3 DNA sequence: TGCGCCAGCAGCTTGGAGGGACACCCATACAATGAGCAGTTCTTC. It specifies CASSLEGHPYNEQFF.

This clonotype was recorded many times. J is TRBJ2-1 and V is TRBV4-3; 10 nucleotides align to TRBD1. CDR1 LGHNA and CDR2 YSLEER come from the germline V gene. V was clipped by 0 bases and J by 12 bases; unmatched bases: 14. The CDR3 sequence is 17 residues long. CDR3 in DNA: TGCGCCAGCAGCCAAGATATCGGGACAGGGGTTGATTCCCGGCAGTTCTTC. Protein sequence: CASSQDIGTGVDSRQFF.

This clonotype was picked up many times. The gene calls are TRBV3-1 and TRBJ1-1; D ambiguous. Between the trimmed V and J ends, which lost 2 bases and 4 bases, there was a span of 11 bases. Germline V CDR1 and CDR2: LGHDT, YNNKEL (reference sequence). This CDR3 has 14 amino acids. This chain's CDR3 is CASSQREAGTEAFF. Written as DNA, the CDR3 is TGTGCCAGCAGCCAAAGGGAGGCGGGCACTGAAGCTTTCTTT. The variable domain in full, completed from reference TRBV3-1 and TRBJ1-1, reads DTAVSQTPKYLVTQMGNDKSIKCEQNLGHDTMYWYKQDSKKFLKIMFSYNNKELIINETVPNRFSPKSPDKAHLNLHINSLELGDSAVYFCASSQREAGTEAFFGQGTRLTVV.

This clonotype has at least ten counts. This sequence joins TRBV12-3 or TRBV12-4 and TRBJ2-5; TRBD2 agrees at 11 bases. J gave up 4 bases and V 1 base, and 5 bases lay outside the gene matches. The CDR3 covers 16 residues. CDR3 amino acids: CASSLVAGGPRETQYF. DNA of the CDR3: TGTGCCAGCAGTTTAGTAGCGGGAGGGCCACGAGAGACCCAGTACTTC.

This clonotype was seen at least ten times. In DNA, the CDR3 is TGTGCCAGCAGTTTTAACGAGCAGTTCTTC. Protein: CASSFNEQFF. The rearrangement uses TRBV28 and TRBJ2-1; D unresolved. The CDR3 extends over 10 amino acids. The V and J ends lost 3 bases and 10 bases respectively, with 4 bases between them. Germline lookup yields CDR1 MDHEN and CDR2 SYDVKM.

The CDR3 bases are TGTGCCAGCAGTTACGGGACGCCCGCGTACACCGGGGAGCTGTTTTTT. Amino acids: CASSYGTPAYTGELFF. The rearrangement links TRBV27 to TRBJ2-2, with D possibly called TRBD1 or TRBD2 (5 bases each). Deletions cut 4 bases from V and 3 bases from J, with 15 bases between. Per the germline V gene, CDR1 is MNHEY and CDR2 is SMNVEV (reference sequence). This CDR3 has 16 amino acids.

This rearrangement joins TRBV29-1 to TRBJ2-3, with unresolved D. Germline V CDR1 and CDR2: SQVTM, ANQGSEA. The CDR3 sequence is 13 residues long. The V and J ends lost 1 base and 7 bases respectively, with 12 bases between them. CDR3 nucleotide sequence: TGCAGCGTTGAAGCCGGCTCCTTGTATACGCAGTATTTT. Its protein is CSVEAGSLYTQYF.

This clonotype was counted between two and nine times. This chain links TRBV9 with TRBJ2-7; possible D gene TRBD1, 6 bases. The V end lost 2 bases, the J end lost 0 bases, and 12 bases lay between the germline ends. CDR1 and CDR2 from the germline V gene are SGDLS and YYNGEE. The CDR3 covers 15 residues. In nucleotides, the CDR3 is TGTGCCAGCAGCGTGACAGGTGCGAGCTCCTACGAGCAGTACTTC. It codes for CASSVTGASSYEQYF.

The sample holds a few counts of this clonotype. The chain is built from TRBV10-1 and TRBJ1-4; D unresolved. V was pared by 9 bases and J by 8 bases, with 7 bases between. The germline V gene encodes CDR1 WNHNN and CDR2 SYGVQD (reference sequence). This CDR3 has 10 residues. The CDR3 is CARPSEKLFF. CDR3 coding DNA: TGCGCCAGACCATCGGAAAAACTGTTTTTT.

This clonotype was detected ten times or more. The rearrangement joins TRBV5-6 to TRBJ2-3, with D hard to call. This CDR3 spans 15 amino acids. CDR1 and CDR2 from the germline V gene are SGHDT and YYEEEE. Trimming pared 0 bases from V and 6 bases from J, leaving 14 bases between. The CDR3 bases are TGTGCCAGCAGCTTGGCCGTGGATCTGAGGGATACGCAGTATTTT. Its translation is CASSLAVDLRDTQYF.

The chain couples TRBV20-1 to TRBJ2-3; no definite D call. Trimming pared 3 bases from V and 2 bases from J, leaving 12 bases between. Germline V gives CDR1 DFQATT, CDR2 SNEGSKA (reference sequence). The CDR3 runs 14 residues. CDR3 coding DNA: TGCAGTGCTAGTGTAACGCGGTTCACAGATACGCAGTATTTT. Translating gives CSASVTRFTDTQYF.

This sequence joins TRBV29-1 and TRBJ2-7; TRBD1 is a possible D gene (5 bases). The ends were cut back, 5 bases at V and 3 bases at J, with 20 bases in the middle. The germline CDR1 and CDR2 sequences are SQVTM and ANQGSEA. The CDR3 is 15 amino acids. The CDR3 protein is CSVRKTDSTDYEQYF. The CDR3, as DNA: TGCAGCGTTCGCAAGACAGATTCAACGGACTACGAGCAGTACTTC.

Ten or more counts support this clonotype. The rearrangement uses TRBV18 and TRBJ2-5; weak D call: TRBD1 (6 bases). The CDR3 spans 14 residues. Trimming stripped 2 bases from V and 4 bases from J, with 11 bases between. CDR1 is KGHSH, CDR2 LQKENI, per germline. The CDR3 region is CASSPLGAGETQYF. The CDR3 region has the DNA TGTGCCAGCTCACCATTGGGGGCCGGAGAGACCCAGTACTTC.